This T cell receptor (beta chain) is from a study of cytomegalovirus exposure and HLA in healthy donors. General study results and limits: In an earlier analysis, productive rearrangement rates for most beta V segments clustered near 90% or 30%.

Trimming took 10 bases from V and 4 from J; bases not matched to a gene: 8. The CDR3 covers 14 residues. Per the germline V gene, CDR1 is MDHEN and CDR2 is SYDVKM. In the PCR, 60 Vbeta and 13 Jbeta primers were used. Libraries were prepared by immunoSEQ multiplex PCR; TCRdb keeps only in-frame clonotypes and omits some of them. This repertoire shows fewer than 300,000 clones, roughly 90% found once; its top ten account for roughly 4%. Concerning this clone itself: Antigen specificity is unknown.

What was sequenced was PBMCs. The gene calls are TRBV28 and TRBJ2-1; 9 positions agree with TRBD2. The clonotype comes from a man between 40 and 49 years old in good health and CMV-seropositive. As DNA, the CDR3 is TGTGCCATAGGGGCTAGCGGGACATACAATGAGCAGTTCTTC. Amino acids: CAIGASGTYNEQFF.